Listed below are T cell receptor beta chains from one sample, sequenced in a study of blood T cell repertoires in COVID-19. The method was immunoSEQ multiplex PCR; TCRdb's version includes in-frame clones alone and lacks a portion of them. The data show roughly 190,000 clones, approximately 90% seen once. The specimen sequenced was peripheral blood. These receptors all come from a human donor in a cohort sampled during active COVID-19. The CDR3 runs from the conserved cysteine through the conserved F or W. A D gene is named only where the DNA matches it firmly. Size is omitted from some rows. Given values are once, few, many or a class for expanded clones.

cdr3_nt,cdr3_aa,v_call,d_call,j_call,clone_size
TGTGCCAGCTCACCACAGTCGGGGGTTCAGCCCCAGCATTTT,CASSPQSGVQPQHF,TRBV18,.,TRBJ1-5,.
TGTGCCAGCAGCCAGGGACTAGCGGGAGTAGGCGGTGAGCAGTTCTTC,CASSQGLAGVGGEQFF,TRBV3-1/TRBV3-2,TRBD2,TRBJ2-1,.
TGTGCCAGCAGCCTTTCTTTTCCGGGACAGGCGACCTTCTACGAGCAGTACTTC,CASSLSFPGQATFYEQYF,TRBV11-2,TRBD1,TRBJ2-7,.
TGTGCCAGCAGCCCCCCCAGGGGCAACTTTGGAGGAGAGACCCAGTACTTC,CASSPPRGNFGGETQYF,TRBV3-1/TRBV3-2,.,TRBJ2-5,.
TGTGCCAGCAGCTTGGCGGACAGGAACAATGAGCAGTTCTTC,CASSLADRNNEQFF,TRBV5-4,TRBD1,TRBJ2-1,.
TGTGCCAGCAGCTTAGGTGGGCGGGGATCAACTAGTTTC,CASSLGGRGSTSF,TRBV7-2,.,TRBJ1-2,.
TGTGCCAGCAGTAAAGACACGACGAACACCGGGGAGCTGTTTTTT,CASSKDTTNTGELFF,TRBV6-6,.,TRBJ2-2,.
TGTGCCAGCAGTTACTCGATAGCGGGGGGGCGGAATGAGCAGTTCTTC,CASSYSIAGGRNEQFF,TRBV6-5,TRBD2,TRBJ2-1,.
TGTGCCAGCAGCCAAGATCGGGGGACTAGTTGGGTCGTGGAGACCCAGTACTTC,CASSQDRGTSWVVETQYF,TRBV3-1/TRBV3-2,TRBD2,TRBJ2-5,.
TGTGCCAGCAGCGACAACTACGAGCAGTACTTC,CASSDNYEQYF,TRBV11-2,.,TRBJ2-7,.
TGTGCCAGCAGTTTAAACAGGGCGTATGGCTACACCTTC,CASSLNRAYGYTF,TRBV28,.,TRBJ1-2,.
TGCGCCAGCAGCCAAGGACAGGGTACCTTTGAAAAACTGTTTTTT,CASSQGQGTFEKLFF,TRBV4-1,TRBD1,TRBJ1-4,.
TGTGCCAGCTCACCACCGATGGGACAGGTCTCCTACGAGCAGTACTTC,CASSPPMGQVSYEQYF,TRBV18,TRBD1,TRBJ2-7,.
TGTGCCAGCAGCATCCCGACAGGGGCTGGGGCCAACGTCCTGACTTTC,CASSIPTGAGANVLTF,TRBV21-1,.,TRBJ2-6,.
TGTGCCAGCAGGGCATTCAGGGATTCTGGAAACACCATATATTTT,CASRAFRDSGNTIYF,TRBV6-5,.,TRBJ1-3,.
TGTGCCAGCAGTCTACCTAGATGGCGGGGCCTCTACAATGAGCAGTTCTTC,CASSLPRWRGLYNEQFF,TRBV28,.,TRBJ2-1,.
TGCGCCAGCAGCCACCCCAGGGACTCCTACGAGCAGTACTTC,CASSHPRDSYEQYF,TRBV4-3,.,TRBJ2-7,.
TGTGCCAGTAGTATGACAGGAGACAATCAGCCCCAGCATTTT,CASSMTGDNQPQHF,TRBV19,.,TRBJ1-5,.
TGTGCCAGTAGTATAGTAGCGGGGGGTCCCGAGCAGTACTTC,CASSIVAGGPEQYF,TRBV19,TRBD2,TRBJ2-7,.
TGCGCCAGCAGTCCGGGACAGGGGGACACTGAAGCTTTCTTT,CASSPGQGDTEAFF,TRBV23-1,TRBD1,TRBJ1-1,few
TGTGCCAGCAGCTTAAGCCTAGACACTGAAGCTTTCTTT,CASSLSLDTEAFF,TRBV7-2,.,TRBJ1-1,.
TGCGCCAGCAGTGATCCGGGGTCGGGAAACACCATATATTTT,CASSDPGSGNTIYF,TRBV10-2,.,TRBJ1-3,few
TGTGCCAGCAGCTTAATGGCCCTGGGTAGCGGCCAGGAGCAGTTCTTC,CASSLMALGSGQEQFF,TRBV7-6,.,TRBJ2-1,.
TGTGCCAGCAGCTTAGATTATAAGGGGCAGTACTATGGCTACACCTTC,CASSLDYKGQYYGYTF,TRBV11-2,.,TRBJ1-2,.
TGTGCCAGCAGTTCAACCTGGACACATGAAAAACTGTTTTTT,CASSSTWTHEKLFF,TRBV28,.,TRBJ1-4,.
TGTGCCAGCAGCTTAGGGTCCACAGGGGATCAGCCCCAGCATTTT,CASSLGSTGDQPQHF,TRBV7-9,TRBD1,TRBJ1-5,.
TGTGCCAGCAGCTTAGTTCGGGTGGGCGAGCAGTACTTC,CASSLVRVGEQYF,TRBV7-2,.,TRBJ2-7,.
TGTGCCAGCAGTGAATTCACAGGGGACCTTAATGAAAAACTGTTTTTT,CASSEFTGDLNEKLFF,TRBV6-1,TRBD1,TRBJ1-4,.
TGTGCCAGCACCCAGACAGGGGCCCTGGAAAGGGAGACCCAGTACTTC,CASTQTGALERETQYF,TRBV6-6,TRBD1,TRBJ2-5,.
TGTGCCAGCAGAAGGGAGGGCCCCACCTACGAGCAGTACTTC,CASRREGPTYEQYF,TRBV28,TRBD2,TRBJ2-7,few
TGTGCCAGCCGTACCGGGACAGGGGGCACCTATGGCTACACCTTC,CASRTGTGGTYGYTF,TRBV18,TRBD1,TRBJ1-2,once
TGTGCCAGCAGTTTAGGCAGGGCGGCCCAGTACTTC,CASSLGRAAQYF,TRBV12-3/TRBV12-4,.,TRBJ2-5,.
TGTGCCAGCAGTTATACGCCGGGACAACCTGTTGAAAAACTGTTTTTT,CASSYTPGQPVEKLFF,TRBV6-5,.,TRBJ1-4,.
TGTGCCACCAGTGTCCAGGGATTTTCAACCGGGGAGCTGTTTTTT,CATSVQGFSTGELFF,TRBV24-1,.,TRBJ2-2,.
TGTGCCAGCTGGCTAGCCCCGAATCCCTACAATGAGCAGTTCTTC,CASWLAPNPYNEQFF,TRBV13,.,TRBJ2-1,.
TGTGCCTGGAGTGCGACTAGCGGGAGACGAGAGACCCAGTACTTC,CAWSATSGRRETQYF,TRBV30,TRBD2,TRBJ2-5,.
TGTGCCAGCAGCTTGCAGGGGTCATCAAACTATGGCTACACCTTC,CASSLQGSSNYGYTF,TRBV5-4,.,TRBJ1-2,.
TGTGCCAGCAGTCCGGGACAGGGCGATATAGAAAAACTGTTTTTT,CASSPGQGDIEKLFF,TRBV2,TRBD1,TRBJ1-4,.
TGCGCCAGCAGCTCCGGGGCTAGCGGGGGGATCACAGATACGCAGTATTTT,CASSSGASGGITDTQYF,TRBV5-1,TRBD2,TRBJ2-3,.
TGCAGCGTGGGGACCGGAGGGTACAGCACAGATACGCAGTATTTT,CSVGTGGYSTDTQYF,TRBV29-1,.,TRBJ2-3,once
TGTGCCAGCAGCCCTGACAGTTACTATTCCTACGAGCAGTACTTC,CASSPDSYYSYEQYF,TRBV7-9,.,TRBJ2-7,.
TGTGCCAGCAGTTACGTGGCGGTAGATACGCAGTATTTT,CASSYVAVDTQYF,TRBV6-2/TRBV6-3,.,TRBJ2-3,.
TGTGCCAGCAGCACCTGGACAGAGGAAGCTTTCTTT,CASSTWTEEAFF,TRBV5-4,.,TRBJ1-1,few
TGTGCCAGCAGTTTACCCCCCATCTCGGGAGGGATACGAGGCTACACCTTC,CASSLPPISGGIRGYTF,TRBV28,.,TRBJ1-2,.
TGCGCCAGCAGCTTGGGAGGGTTGAACACTGAAGCTTTCTTT,CASSLGGLNTEAFF,TRBV5-1,.,TRBJ1-1,.
TGCGCCAGCAGCCAAGACGATAGAACCGGGGAGCTGTTTTTT,CASSQDDRTGELFF,TRBV4-3,.,TRBJ2-2,.
TGTGCCGGACAGAGGAACACTGAAGCTTTCTTT,CAGQRNTEAFF,TRBV30,.,TRBJ1-1,once
TGCGCCAGCAGTGAGTCCTCCAGGACAGGGGGCGATGGCTACACCTTC,CASSESSRTGGDGYTF,TRBV10-2,TRBD1,TRBJ1-2,.
TGTGCCAGCAGCCTAGGACTAGCGGGGGTGCCCGGGGAGCTGTTTTTT,CASSLGLAGVPGELFF,TRBV5-4,TRBD2,TRBJ2-2,.
TGCGCCAGCAGCCAAGTGCTGATCCGGGATACGCAGTATTTT,CASSQVLIRDTQYF,TRBV4-3,.,TRBJ2-3,once